These 22 T cell receptor beta chains share one sample of origin, sequenced in a study of T cells in localized non-small cell lung cancer. Only in-frame clones appear in the TCRdb table, and some are missing; sequencing was by immunoSEQ multiplex PCR. The top ten hold 7.1% of the sample, which has about 36,000 clones, over 85% seen once. Source: peripheral blood, taken before any cancer treatment. These receptor sequences come from a female donor older than 55 with stage I lung adenocarcinoma.

This clone has just one count. The chain combines TRBV5-1 with TRBJ2-3; 7 nucleotides agree with TRBD2. Per the germline V gene, CDR1 is SGHRS and CDR2 is YFSETQ. This CDR3 is 15 amino acids long. V was clipped by 7 bases and J by 0 bases; unmatched bases: 8. For the CDR3, the DNA is TGCGCCAGCCGCGGGGGTACTCCTAGCACAGATACGCAGTATTTT. Protein: CASRGGTPSTDTQYF.

J is TRBJ1-2 and V is TRBV6-5; D is ambiguous. The V end was cut by 0 bases, the J end by 4 bases, with 12 bases between. Per the germline V gene, CDR1 is MNHEY and CDR2 is SVGAGI. There are 15 residues in the CDR3. CDR3 in amino acids: CASSYSTGQVYGYTF. The CDR3 DNA reads as TGTGCCAGCAGTTACTCGACTGGCCAGGTCTATGGCTACACCTTC.

For the CDR3, the DNA is TGTGCCAGCAGCTCCGGGGCGGGGGAGACCCAGTACTTC. Translated, it gives CASSSGAGETQYF. The rearrangement uses TRBV7-3 and TRBJ2-5; a weak D match, TRBD2 (6 bases). The CDR3 is 13 residues long. CDR1 SGHTA and CDR2 FQGTGA come from the germline V gene. The V end was cut by 4 bases, the J end by 5 bases, with 11 bases between.

The V and J genes are TRBV10-3 and TRBJ2-1; TRBD2 matches 7 bases. Germline-derived CDR1 and CDR2 are ENHRY and SYGVKD. The trim removed 4 bases at V and 0 bases at J, leaving 0 bases unmatched. The CDR3 has 14 amino acids. CDR3 sequence (DNA): TGTGCCATCAGTGCGGGGGGCTCCTACAATGAGCAGTTCTTC. Translation gives CAISAGGSYNEQFF.

This sequence joins TRBV12-5 and TRBJ2-1; D is possibly TRBD1 (6 bases). The V and J ends lost 1 base and 5 bases respectively, with 15 bases between them. CDR3 size: 16 residues. Germline CDR1 and CDR2: LGHNT and FRNRAP. In DNA form, the CDR3 reads TGTGCTAGTGGTTTGGGTCAGGGGTTCAGGGACAATGAGCAGTTCTTC. Protein product: CASGLGQGFRDNEQFF.

The chain employs TRBV7-8 and TRBJ1-4; D possibly corresponds to TRBD1 (5 bases). Per the germline V gene, CDR1 is SGHVS and CDR2 is FQNEAQ. The CDR3 length is 14 residues. Trimming removed 1 base from V and 8 bases from J, with 11 bases in between. CDR3 nucleotides: TGTGCCAGCAGCTTAGAAGGGGTGAGAGAAAAACTGTTTTTT. As protein: CASSLEGVREKLFF.

The chain uses TRBV7-2 and TRBJ2-5; the match to TRBD1 covers 8 bases. The CDR3 extends over 17 amino acids. V shed 1 base and J 5 bases; nucleotides not matched to a gene: 12. The germline gives CDR1 SGHTA, CDR2 FQGNSA. CDR3 coding DNA: TGTGCCAGCAGCTTAGTCTTAGGGGACAGGCAGGTTGAGACCCAGTACTTC. It specifies CASSLVLGDRQVETQYF.

This chain links TRBV13 with TRBJ1-1; D uncertain. Germline assignment: CDR1 PRHDT and CDR2 FYEKMQ (reference sequence). This CDR3 is built from 14 residues. Trimming pared 1 base from V and 1 base from J, leaving 7 bases between. Written as DNA, the CDR3 is TGTGCCAGCAGCTTAGATGTCCAGAACACTGAAGCTTTCTTT. Translation gives CASSLDVQNTEAFF.

The chain's CDR3 is CASSETGAETQYF. The CDR3 DNA reads TGTGCCAGTAGTGAAACAGGGGCGGAGACCCAGTACTTC. The rearrangement uses TRBV19 and TRBJ2-5, with 7 bases fitting TRBD1. The CDR3 covers 13 residues. Germline CDR1 reads LNHDA; CDR2 reads SQIVND (reference sequence). Trimming took 5 bases from V and 5 from J; bases not matched to a gene: 5.

J is TRBJ1-2 and V is TRBV7-2, with D possibly TRBD1 on 6 matching bases. The CDR3 totals 15 residues. In germline, CDR1 is SGHTA, CDR2 FQGNSA. V was cut by 5 bases and J by 2 bases, with 15 bases left in between. CDR3 nucleotide sequence: TGTGCCAGCAGCCCCCCCCGGGGGGCAAACTATGGCTACACCTTC. Translating gives CASSPPRGANYGYTF.

The V gene is TRBV7-9, the J gene TRBJ1-2; D call uncertain. In germline, CDR1 is SEHNR, CDR2 FQNEAQ (reference sequence). The CDR3 contains 13 residues. The V end lost 2 bases, the J end lost 6 bases, and 10 bases lay between the germline ends. CDR3 nucleotides: TGTGCCAGCAGCTTAACTAGGACGGATGGCTACACCTTC. Protein sequence: CASSLTRTDGYTF.

CDR3: CASSISSGPPDNEQFF. DNA of the CDR3: TGTGCCAGTAGTATCTCGTCAGGACCTCCGGACAATGAGCAGTTCTTC. The V gene is TRBV19, the J gene TRBJ2-1; D call uncertain. This CDR3 has 16 amino acids. V was pared by 3 bases and J by 5 bases, with 17 bases between. Germline V CDR1 and CDR2: LNHDA, SQIVND (reference sequence).

The chain employs TRBV19 and TRBJ1-5; TRBD1 aligns across 7 bases. Germline values: CDR1 LNHDA, CDR2 SQIVND (reference sequence). V gave up 3 bases and J gave up 0 bases; unmatched junction bases: 8. The CDR3 spans 17 residues. The CDR3 spells CASSMEGGWVSNQPQHF. In DNA form, the CDR3 reads TGTGCCAGTAGTATGGAAGGGGGCTGGGTTAGCAATCAGCCCCAGCATTTT.

This rearrangement joins TRBV19 to TRBJ1-6; D is possibly TRBD1 (6 bases). V shed 0 bases and J shed 4 bases, with 10 bases lying between them. The CDR3 is 16 amino acids. The germline CDR1 and CDR2 sequences are LNHDA and SQIVND (reference sequence). The CDR3 DNA sequence: TGTGCCAGTAGTATAGATCCGGACAGTTATAATTCACCCCTCCACTTT. It yields the protein CASSIDPDSYNSPLHF.

The V and J genes are TRBV10-2 and TRBJ2-7, with TRBD1 matching 7 bases. V gave up 8 bases and J gave up 2 bases; unmatched junction bases: 6. The CDR3 loop spans 13 amino acids. Looked up from germline, CDR1 is WSHSY and CDR2 is SAAADI. CDR3 sequence: CASARTGAYEQYV. The CDR3 region has the DNA TGCGCCAGCGCTCGGACAGGAGCCTACGAGCAGTACGTC.

The V call is TRBV7-9, the J call TRBJ1-1; 9 nucleotides agree with TRBD1. The CDR3 covers 17 residues. Germline V gives CDR1 SEHNR, CDR2 FQNEAQ (reference sequence). V lost 4 bases, J lost 0 bases, and 9 bases stayed unmatched. Here the CDR3 DNA reads TGTGCCAGCAGCTACCGAACAGGGGGCCGCATGAACACTGAAGCTTTCTTT. Its translation is CASSYRTGGRMNTEAFF.

This clone was seen once. V and J are TRBV11-1 and TRBJ1-1, with unresolved D. This CDR3 spans 16 amino acids. V was shortened by 3 bases and J by 2 bases, with 16 bases between the two germline ends. Germline values: CDR1 SGHAT, CDR2 FQDESV (reference sequence). The CDR3 here is CASSFLLNRANTEAFF. CDR3 bases: TGTGCCAGCAGCTTCCTTCTTAACCGGGCCAACACTGAAGCTTTCTTT.

The chain recombines TRBV7-9 with TRBJ1-6; D not certain. Germline-derived CDR1 and CDR2 are SEHNR and FQNEAQ (reference sequence). This CDR3 has 14 amino acids. V was trimmed by 1 base and J by 6 bases, leaving 7 bases between them. The CDR3 region is CASSLEQSNSPLHF. The CDR3 DNA reads as TGTGCCAGCAGCTTAGAACAGAGTAATTCACCCCTCCACTTT.

This rearrangement joins TRBV5-6 to TRBJ2-5; TRBD1 matches at 9 bases. This CDR3 region has 17 residues. Germline assignment: CDR1 SGHDT and CDR2 YYEEEE. After removal of 2 bases from V and 3 bases from J, the junction contained 11 bases not matched to a gene. The CDR3 DNA follows: TGTGCCAGCAGCTTAAGAATACAGGGGGCAGGAGAAGAGACCCAGTACTTC. Amino acid sequence: CASSLRIQGAGEETQYF.

The V call is TRBV29-1, the J call TRBJ1-2; 7 bases agree with TRBD1. The CDR3 totals 13 residues. Germline V gene sequence: CDR1 SQVTM, CDR2 ANQGSEA. Trimming at V came to 7 bases and at J to 2 bases, leaving 7 bases not matched to a gene. DNA for the CDR3: TGCAGCGCGGGACAGACCCTAAACTATGGCTACACCTTC. Translated, it gives CSAGQTLNYGYTF.

V usage is TRBV6-1 and J usage is TRBJ2-4; the D gene could be TRBD1 or TRBD2 (5 bases each). From germline, CDR1 is MNHNS and CDR2 SASEGT. The CDR3 runs to 16 residues. Trimming removed 4 bases at V and 1 base at J, with 14 bases between. The CDR3 reads CASSGLRGRAKNIQYF. DNA for the CDR3: TGTGCCAGCAGTGGCCTTAGGGGACGGGCCAAAAACATTCAGTACTTC.

This chain connects TRBV18 to TRBJ2-7; D unresolved. V gave up 2 bases and J gave up 0 bases, with 2 bases separating them. CDR1 KGHSH and CDR2 LQKENI come from the germline V gene. This CDR3 comprises 12 residues. In DNA form, the CDR3 reads TGTGCCAGCTCACCAGGCTCCTACGAGCAGTACTTC. It codes for CASSPGSYEQYF.